The table lists the clone carrying this TCR beta chain with a few counts. Arm-PCR of CDR3 regions with iRepertoire HTBI primers generated TCR beta libraries. TCRdb re-analysed the multiplex PCR reads in MiXCR, keeping a single row per CDR3 protein. The sample carries 380,000 or so distinct CDR3 sequences, under 20% recorded once. The sample originates from a study of regulatory T cells in long-lasting Graves disease. Time point specified: newly diagnosed GD, antithyroid drugs for less than 3 months. Extracted RNA from PBMCs served as the source of the TCR library. V dropped 1 base and J dropped 4 bases, with 14 bases sitting between them. The germline V gene encodes CDR1 KGHSH and CDR2 LQKENI. CDR3 size: 16 residues. Another study also made use of these data, one on T cells in Graves' hyperthyroidism and ophthalmopathy.

This sequence originates from a woman between 18 and 29 years old with Graves disease. This chain joins TRBV18 and TRBJ1-5; maybe TRBD1 (5 bases). The material sequenced was peripheral blood mononuclear cells (PBMCs), taken at new diagnosis, from a patient treated with antithyroid drugs. In DNA form, the CDR3 reads TGTGCCAGCTCACCACGATCAGGGCGCTTTAATCAGCCCCAGCATTTT. It specifies CASSPRSGRFNQPQHF.